This is a list of T cell receptor beta chains from one sample in a study of blood T cells in healthy people across ages. MiXCR was run by TCRdb on the 5' RACE reads, yielding one entry per CDR3 protein. The data contain around 990,000 distinct CDR3 sequences, around 25% of them singletons. These data are also associated with another study on T cells of mothers and their children.

The sample consisted of blood. The receptors were gathered from a girl aged 2-10 years in good health. CDR3s include the opening cysteine and the closing phenylalanine or tryptophan. D genes are given only for firm matches. Rows may omit the clone size; those that give it use once, few, many or a size class.

size: few; V: TRBV7-9; length: 14; J: TRBJ2-5; D: .; CDR3: CASSQPGPQETQYF; DNA: TGTGCCAGCAGCCAACCGGGTCCACAAGAGACCCAGTACTTC
size: .; V: TRBV28; length: 15; J: TRBJ1-6; D: TRBD1; CDR3: CASNLMGQANSPLHF; DNA: TGTGCCAGCAACCTTATGGGACAGGCAAATTCACCCCTCCACTTT
size: .; V: TRBV20-1; length: 15; J: TRBJ2-1; D: TRBD2; CDR3: CSARVWASGAYEQFF; DNA: TGCAGTGCTAGAGTTTGGGCTAGCGGGGCCTATGAGCAGTTCTTC
size: few; V: TRBV24-1; length: 14; J: TRBJ1-3; D: .; CDR3: CATSDPNGGNTIYF; DNA: TGTGCCACCAGTGACCCCAACGGAGGAAACACCATATATTTT
size: .; V: TRBV2; length: 13; J: TRBJ1-6; D: .; CDR3: CASRGGEGSPLHF; DNA: TGTGCCAGCAGAGGCGGGGAAGGTTCACCCCTCCACTTT
size: .; V: TRBV27; length: 16; J: TRBJ2-3; D: TRBD2; CDR3: CASGPRLADLADTQYF; DNA: TGTGCCAGCGGTCCCCGGCTAGCGGATCTCGCAGATACGCAGTATTTT
size: many; V: TRBV20-1; length: 16; J: TRBJ2-2; D: TRBD1; CDR3: CSARDERQGLTGELFF; DNA: TGCAGTGCTAGAGATGAGAGACAGGGGCTAACCGGGGAGCTGTTTTTT
size: few; V: TRBV9; length: 17; J: TRBJ2-1; D: .; CDR3: CASSLRGQRSSYNEQFF; DNA: TGTGCCAGCAGCCTCCGCGGGCAGCGGAGCTCCTACAATGAGCAGTTCTTC
size: few; V: TRBV3-1; length: 14; J: TRBJ1-1; D: .; CDR3: CASSQDIREAEAFF; DNA: TGTGCCAGCAGCCAAGATATTCGAGAGGCTGAAGCTTTCTTT
size: .; V: TRBV20-1; length: 13; J: TRBJ1-1; D: .; CDR3: CSARPQGNTEAFF; DNA: TGCAGTGCTAGACCTCAGGGGAACACTGAAGCTTTCTTT
size: .; V: TRBV11-2; length: 14; J: TRBJ2-5; D: .; CDR3: CASSLVGALEGQYF; DNA: TGTGCCAGCAGCTTAGTTGGGGCCTTGGAGGGCCAGTACTTC
size: few; V: TRBV7-2; length: 18; J: TRBJ2-3; D: TRBD1; CDR3: CASSFNFLGGGRTDTQYF; DNA: TGTGCCAGCAGCTTTAACTTCCTAGGGGGCGGTCGTACAGATACGCAGTATTTT
size: many; V: TRBV5-1; length: 12; J: TRBJ2-3; D: .; CDR3: CASSFGADTQYF; DNA: TGCGCCAGCAGCTTTGGGGCAGATACGCAGTATTTT
size: .; V: TRBV7-2; length: 14; J: TRBJ2-7; D: .; CDR3: CASSFPGQTYEQYF; DNA: TGTGCCAGCAGCTTCCCGGGACAAACTTACGAGCAGTACTTC
size: .; V: TRBV28; length: 14; J: TRBJ2-7; D: .; CDR3: CASRLRGSPYEQYF; DNA: TGTGCCAGCAGGCTAAGAGGCAGCCCCTACGAGCAGTACTTC
size: .; V: TRBV12-3/TRBV12-4; length: 15; J: TRBJ2-7; D: TRBD1; CDR3: CASSPTGQGLHEQYF; DNA: TGTGCCAGCAGCCCCACGGGACAGGGTCTCCACGAGCAGTACTTC
size: .; V: TRBV3-1; length: 14; J: TRBJ1-5; D: .; CDR3: CASSQYSGSQPQHF; DNA: TGTGCCAGCAGCCAATACTCAGGGTCTCAGCCCCAGCATTTT
size: .; V: TRBV12-3/TRBV12-4; length: 13; J: TRBJ2-5; D: .; CDR3: CASSAGGVEAQYF; DNA: TGTGCCAGCAGTGCAGGGGGGGTTGAGGCCCAGTACTTC
size: .; V: TRBV6-6; length: 16; J: TRBJ2-1; D: TRBD2; CDR3: CASSYSLRGVNNEQFF; DNA: TGTGCCAGCAGTTACTCTTTGCGGGGGGTAAACAATGAGCAGTTCTTC
size: .; V: TRBV4-1; length: 16; J: TRBJ2-7; D: .; CDR3: CASSQAPGPNSYEQYF; DNA: TGCGCCAGCAGCCAAGCTCCGGGGCCCAATTCCTACGAGCAGTACTTC
size: few; V: TRBV4-1; length: 15; J: TRBJ2-1; D: TRBD2; CDR3: CASSQDSLAGYEQFF; DNA: TGCGCCAGCAGCCAAGATTCACTAGCGGGGTATGAGCAGTTCTTC
size: .; V: TRBV29-1; length: 13; J: TRBJ2-7; D: .; CDR3: CSVDAPGSYEQYF; DNA: TGCAGCGTCGATGCTCCAGGTTCCTACGAGCAGTACTTC
size: once; V: TRBV7-2; length: 15; J: TRBJ2-7; D: .; CDR3: CASSFRQGGTYEQYF; DNA: TGTGCCAGCAGCTTCCGACAGGGAGGGACCTACGAGCAGTACTTC
size: .; V: TRBV20-1; length: 12; J: TRBJ2-7; D: .; CDR3: CSARDSSYEQHF; DNA: TGCAGTGCTAGGGACAGTTCCTACGAGCAGCACTTC